This TCR beta chain derives from a study of type 1 regulatory T cells. With regard to this clonotype: Its specificity is unknown.

V was clipped by 4 bases and J by 6 bases; unmatched bases: 10. The CDR3 is 14 residues long. Germline assignment: CDR1 SQVTM and CDR2 ANQGSEA. TCRdb passed the reads through MiXCR, listing each CDR3 protein once. Of approximately 72,000 distinct CDR3 sequences in the sample, about 62% were seen once. The chain has TRBV29-1 and TRBJ2-7, with TRBD1 identical over 9 bases. This TCR was sampled from a human donor in good health. The sequencing input was cultured T cells, either the whole culture or a sorted T cell fraction (not recorded which). Documented subset: Tr1-enriched cell product generated in vitro against host alloantigens. Written as DNA, the CDR3 is TGCAGCGTTGTACAGGGACAGGGATCCCCCGAGCAGTACTTC. Its translation is CSVVQGQGSPEQYF.